Listed here are 13 T cell receptor beta chains from one sample, sequenced in a study of blood T cell repertoires in COVID-19 (dated by TCRdb to the early 2020s). Preparation of the library involved the immunoSEQ multiplex PCR assay. In TCRdb, the immuneACCESS table is reduced to in-frame sequences with V and J assigned. These tables do not hold every clone; where another copy was compared, an unresolved V gene accounts for under half, and the others remain unexplained. This sample gives about 170,000 clones in total; around 80% of them show up just once. In total, the top ten clones hold over 15% of the sample. Sequencing used PBMCs or T cells enriched from blood (not recorded which). Every receptor here comes from a woman in her 70s in a cohort exposed to, infected with or recovered from COVID-19 (not recorded which).

This sequence joins TRBV28 and TRBJ1-1; 10 bases are shared with TRBD1. From germline, CDR1 is MDHEN and CDR2 SYDVKM. The ends lost 7 bases at V and 11 bases at J; junction bases unmatched: 13. The CDR3 sequence is 14 residues long. DNA for the CDR3: TGTGCCAGCAAGACAGGGGGCCTTCTCGGCGGGGCTTTCTTT. Protein product: CASKTGGLLGGAFF.

This clone occurred a few times. The chain recombines TRBV4-2 with TRBJ2-5; D may be TRBD2 (5 bases). Per germline, CDR1 LGHNA and CDR2 YNFKEQ. The germline V and J ends were trimmed by 3 bases and 5 bases, with 19 bases remaining between them. The CDR3 is 16 amino acids. Written as DNA, the CDR3 is TGTGCCAGCAGCCAGGGCTACGCGCCACCGGGGGAGACCCAGTACTTC. Protein: CASSQGYAPPGETQYF.

The rearrangement joins TRBV7-2 to TRBJ1-2; TRBD1 aligns across 7 bases. Germline lookup yields CDR1 SGHTA and CDR2 FQGNSA. The CDR3 consists of 16 residues. V lost 1 base, J lost 0 bases, and 5 bases stayed unmatched. Here the CDR3 reads CASSLEGTATNYGYTF. CDR3 bases: TGTGCCAGCAGCTTAGAGGGGACAGCAACTAACTATGGCTACACCTTC. Together with reference TRBV7-2 and TRBJ1-2, the CDR3 gives the full variable domain: GAGVSQSPSNKVTEKGKDVELRCDPISGHTALYWYRQSLGQGLEFLIYFQGNSAPDKSGLPSDRFSAERTGGSVSTLTIQRTQQEDSAVYLCASSLEGTATNYGYTFGSGTRLTVV.

The rearrangement joins TRBV27 to TRBJ1-2; 12 bases are shared with TRBD1. This CDR3 comprises 15 residues. Trimming cost V 6 bases and J 8 bases; bases outside gene matches: 10. Germline CDR1 reads MNHEY; CDR2 reads SMNVEV (reference sequence). The CDR3 protein is CASSPSGTGGAGYTF. CDR3 nucleotides: TGTGCCAGCAGCCCATCCGGGACAGGGGGCGCGGGCTACACCTTC.

The J gene is TRBJ1-1, the V gene TRBV27; D is uncertain. The V end was cut by 4 bases, the J end by 1 base, with 7 bases between. This CDR3 region has 13 residues. CDR1 MNHEY and CDR2 SMNVEV come from the germline V gene (reference sequence). The CDR3 DNA is TGTGCCAGCAGTTCGACAAGGAACACTGAAGCTTTCTTT. Amino acids: CASSSTRNTEAFF.

This rearrangement joins TRBV11-2 to TRBJ2-7; D might be TRBD2 (6 bases). Per germline, CDR1 SGHAT and CDR2 FQNNGV. CDR3 size: 14 residues. Between the trimmed V and J ends, which lost 0 bases and 4 bases, there was a span of 10 bases. CDR3 in DNA: TGTGCCAGCAGCTTAGATGGACTACCTTACGAGCAGTACTTC. Translated: CASSLDGLPYEQYF.

This chain joins TRBV21-1 and TRBJ1-3. TRBV21-1 is a pseudogene segment. The CDR3 is 15 residues long. Here the CDR3 reads CASRNYGRSGNTIYF. CDR3 DNA: TGTGCCAGCAGAAACTACGGCCGCTCTGGAAACACCATATATTTT.

The chain has TRBV5-1 and TRBJ2-7, with 11 bases lining up with TRBD1. V shed 4 bases, J shed 5 bases, and the junction held 11 bases outside the gene matches. The CDR3 totals 16 residues. Germline CDR1 reads SGHRS; CDR2 reads YFSETQ. DNA for the CDR3: TGCGCCAGCAGCCACCGGGACAGGGGGGAATGGGACGAGCAGTACTTC. It is translated as CASSHRDRGEWDEQYF.

The chain joins TRBV7-9 to TRBJ2-1, with D perhaps TRBD1 (5 bases). Trimming pared 2 bases from V and 8 bases from J, leaving 13 bases between. CDR3 size: 14 residues. The germline gives CDR1 SEHNR, CDR2 FQNEAQ (reference sequence). The CDR3 spells CASSLSIRGHEQFF. DNA of the CDR3: TGTGCCAGCAGCTTATCTATTAGGGGCCATGAGCAGTTCTTC.

This chain joins TRBV18 and TRBJ1-1; TRBD1 might be the D (6 bases). The CDR3 sequence is 15 residues long. The germline V gene has CDR1 KGHSH and CDR2 LQKENI. Trimming cost V 8 bases and J 0 bases, with 16 bases left between them. In DNA, the CDR3 is TGTGCCAGCCCGCCTGGGCAGGGGATGAACACTGAAGCTTTCTTT. Translation: CASPPGQGMNTEAFF.

J is TRBJ1-2 and V is TRBV28, with D perhaps matching TRBD1 (6 bases). V was trimmed by 2 bases and J by 4 bases, leaving 17 bases between them. The CDR3 runs 16 residues. Per the germline V gene, CDR1 is MDHEN and CDR2 is SYDVKM. The CDR3 loop is CASSLRGGRFGYGYTF. The DNA of the CDR3 is TGTGCCAGCAGTTTAAGGGGGGGGCGCTTTGGCTATGGCTACACCTTC.

The rearrangement uses TRBV28 and TRBJ1-4, with 7 positions matching TRBD1. Germline V gives CDR1 MDHEN, CDR2 SYDVKM. Trimming took 2 bases from V and 7 from J; bases not matched to a gene: 4. This CDR3 spans 14 amino acids. The CDR3 loop is CASSLGTVAEKLFF. In nucleotides, the CDR3 is TGTGCCAGCAGTTTAGGGACAGTGGCTGAAAAACTGTTTTTT.

The CDR3 bases are TGCGCCAGCAGCCCCACTAGCGGGAGGGCAAGGGAGCAGTACTTC. Translating it yields CASSPTSGRAREQYF. The J gene is TRBJ2-7, the V gene TRBV4-1; 13 nucleotides agree with TRBD2. Germline CDR1 reads MGHRA; CDR2 reads YSYEKL. V gave up 4 bases and J gave up 7 bases; unmatched junction bases: 7. CDR3 length equals 15 residues.